Described below is a single TCR beta chain sequence and its context. This sample was taken from a study of blood T cell repertoires in COVID-19. The data were produced by immunoSEQ multiplex PCR, yet TCRdb's version contains in-frame clones alone and is incomplete. The data contain hundreds of thousands of clones, approximately 87% of them singletons. The V gene lost 2 bases and the J gene lost 2 bases, with 10 bases spanning the gap. From germline, CDR1 is MNHEY and CDR2 SVGAGI. The CDR3 covers 14 residues. The genes are TRBV6-5 and TRBJ2-7, with a weak D call TRBD1 (5 bases). The sequencing sample was made of PBMCs or T cells enriched from blood (not recorded which). The source of this sequence is a woman between 45 and 60 years old in a cohort exposed to, infected with or recovered from COVID-19 (not recorded which). The CDR3 here is CASSYGPGPYEQYF. In DNA, the CDR3 is TGTGCCAGCAGTTACGGCCCAGGGCCCTACGAGCAGTACTTC.